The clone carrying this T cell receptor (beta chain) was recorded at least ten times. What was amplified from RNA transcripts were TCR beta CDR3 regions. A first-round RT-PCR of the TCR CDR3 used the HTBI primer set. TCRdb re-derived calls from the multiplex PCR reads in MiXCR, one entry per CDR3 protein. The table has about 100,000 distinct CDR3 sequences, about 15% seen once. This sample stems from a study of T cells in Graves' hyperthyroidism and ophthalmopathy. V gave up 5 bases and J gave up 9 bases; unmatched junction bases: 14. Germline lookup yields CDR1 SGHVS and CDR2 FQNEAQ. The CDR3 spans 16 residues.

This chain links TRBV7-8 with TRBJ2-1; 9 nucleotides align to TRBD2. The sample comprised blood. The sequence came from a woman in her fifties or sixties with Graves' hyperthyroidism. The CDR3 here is CASSPQVAGGMAEQFF. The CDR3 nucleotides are TGTGCCAGCAGCCCCCAGGTCGCGGGAGGGATGGCTGAGCAGTTCTTC.